The text below deals with one T cell receptor beta chain. This sample was taken from a study of blood T cell repertoires in COVID-19. TCRdb's table, derived via immunoSEQ multiplex PCR, lists solely in-frame clones and lacks some. The table records 70,000 to 95,000 clones, around 92% of them present only once. The CDR3 length is 13 residues. CDR1 and CDR2 from the germline V gene are SGHNT and YYREEE (reference sequence). The ends lost 4 bases at V and 0 bases at J; junction bases unmatched: 1. This clonotype was obtained from a man aged 50 or older with COVID-19, enrolled during active disease. The rearrangement links TRBV5-4 to TRBJ2-7; 7 bases are a match to TRBD1. The sequenced material came from peripheral blood. The CDR3 loop reads CASSRQGSYEQYF. In DNA, the CDR3 is TGTGCCAGCAGCAGACAGGGCTCCTACGAGCAGTACTTC.